The 10 T cell receptor beta chains presented below share a single source sample, sequenced in a study of low-dose radiotherapy and immunotherapy resistance in tumors. The time point is: after trial treatment. The sample's treatment: LDRT plus nivolumab, ipilimumab, low-dose cyclophosphamide and aspirin (RACIN trial). Primers used for first-strand cDNA, a TRAV- and TRBV-specific set, covered both alpha and beta chains. PCR amplification of the TCRs was performed with Phusion for 20 PCR cycles, and it relied on a constant-region primer together with a V-primer adapter. TCRdb re-derived calls from the reads in MiXCR, one entry per CDR3 protein. The sample contains 95,000 to 100,000 distinct CDR3 sequences, around 21% of which appear only once. Material: PBMCs, obtained after low-dose radiotherapy plus immunotherapy. Receptor source: a male donor with prostate cancer.

This clonotype was detected only once. Being one base from a much bigger clone, this may be a read error. The genes are TRBV27 and TRBJ2-7, with D unclear. Germline CDR1 and CDR2: MNHEY and SMNVEV (reference sequence). Trimming removed 7 bases from V and 1 base from J, with 14 bases in between. The CDR3 totals 14 residues. CDR3 in DNA: TGTGCCAGCACCCCGGGCGTGGGTTCCTACGAGCAGTACTTC. Translating it yields CASTPGVGSYEQYF.

This clonotype was seen repeatedly, ten times or more. The chain links TRBV29-1 to TRBJ2-3, with TRBD2 identical over 14 bases. The CDR3 runs to 14 residues. Germline V gene data show CDR1 as SQVTM and CDR2 as ANQGSEA. With 4 bases clipped from V and 5 bases from J, the junction kept 2 bases outside the gene matches. This CDR3 is CSVVGLAGVDTQYF. Here the CDR3 DNA reads TGCAGCGTTGTGGGACTAGCGGGGGTAGATACGCAGTATTTT.

This chain uses TRBV27 with TRBJ2-3; a weak D match, TRBD2 (7 bases). The germline gives CDR1 MNHEY, CDR2 SMNVEV (reference sequence). The CDR3 is 14 residues long. Trimming left V 7 bases short and J 5 bases short, with 16 bases between. For the CDR3, the DNA is TGTGCCAGCACCCTTGGGGGGGCATTAGATACGCAGTATTTT. It codes for CASTLGGALDTQYF.

This clonotype was seen at least ten times. The V gene is TRBV7-3, the J gene TRBJ2-2; weak D call: TRBD1 (5 bases). The V and J ends lost 2 bases and 8 bases respectively, with 9 bases between them. The CDR3 covers 13 residues. The germline gives CDR1 SGHTA, CDR2 FQGTGA. The CDR3 spells CASSLGAGGELFF. The CDR3 DNA reads as TGTGCCAGCAGCTTAGGGGCCGGAGGGGAGCTGTTTTTT. Full variable domain (remainder filled in from reference TRBV7-3 and TRBJ2-2): GAGVSQTPSNKVTEKGKYVELRCDPISGHTALYWYRQSLGQGPEFLIYFQGTGAADDSGLPNDRFFAVRPEGSVSTLKIQRTERGDSAVYLCASSLGAGGELFFGEGSRLTVL.

At least ten counts were recorded for this clonotype. Here the CDR3 reads CASSQRTRGQETQYF. CDR3 nucleotides: TGTGCCAGCAGCCAACGTACGAGGGGGCAAGAGACCCAGTACTTC. The chain uses TRBV13 and TRBJ2-5; D perhaps matches TRBD1 (6 bases). The germline V and J ends were trimmed by 5 bases and 2 bases, with 15 bases remaining between them. There are 15 residues in the CDR3. CDR1 is PRHDT and CDR2 is FYEKMQ in the germline V gene (reference sequence).

This clonotype was seen only a few times. This chain links TRBV11-2 with TRBJ2-1; D is perhaps TRBD2 (5 bases). The CDR3 runs 15 residues. From germline, CDR1 is SGHAT and CDR2 FQNNGV. V lost 1 base and J 0 bases, leaving 7 bases between the germline ends. CDR3 nucleotides: TGTGCCAGCAGCTTAGCGGGGAGCTCCTACAATGAGCAGTTCTTC. It is translated as CASSLAGSSYNEQFF.

This clonotype was seen repeatedly, ten times or more. J is TRBJ1-2 and V is TRBV30; D is possibly TRBD1 (5 bases). CDR3 length: 14 amino acids. With 7 bases removed from V and 5 bases from J, the gap between germline ends came to 20 bases. Germline V lookup: CDR1 GTSNPN, CDR2 SVGIG (reference sequence). The CDR3: CAFKKTTALYGYTF. Here the CDR3 DNA reads TGTGCCTTCAAGAAGACGACAGCACTATATGGCTACACCTTC. Full variable domain (remainder filled in from reference TRBV30 and TRBJ1-2): SQTIHQWPATLVQPVGSPLSLECTVEGTSNPNLYWYRQAAGRGLQLLFYSVGIGQISSEVPQNLSASRPQDRQFILSSKKLLLSDSGFYLCAFKKTTALYGYTFGSGTRLTVV.

This clonotype came up many times. This chain links TRBV2 with TRBJ2-2, with D possibly matching TRBD1 (6 bases). Germline loops: CDR1 SNHLY, CDR2 FYNNEI. This CDR3 region has 12 residues. V dropped 7 bases and J dropped 6 bases, with 9 bases sitting between them. The DNA for the CDR3 is TGTGCCAGCATCAACAGGGCCGGGGAGCTGTTTTTT. It yields the protein CASINRAGELFF.

At least ten counts were recorded for this clonotype. The CDR3 DNA is TGTGCCAGCAGCCAAGATGCCAGGGTCAATCAGCCCCAGCATTTT. This encodes CASSQDARVNQPQHF. The rearrangement uses TRBV3-1 and TRBJ1-5; perhaps TRBD1 as D (5 bases). The germline gives CDR1 LGHDT, CDR2 YNNKEL (reference sequence). The CDR3 has 15 residues. The V gene lost 0 bases and the J gene lost 3 bases, with 9 bases spanning the gap.

This clonotype was found many times. CDR3 in DNA: TGTGCCAGCAGTTTGATGGGGGGGGCCGGCAATGAGCAGTTCTTC. Its translation is CASSLMGGAGNEQFF. The chain couples TRBV6-2 or TRBV6-3 to TRBJ2-1, with a possible D match to TRBD2 (7 bases). The germline V gene has CDR1 MNHEY and CDR2 SVGEGT. The CDR3 extends over 15 amino acids. Trimming pared 4 bases from V and 6 bases from J, leaving 16 bases between.